This T cell receptor (beta chain) originates from a study of T cell responses to AZD1222 COVID-19 vaccine. Across the whole study: Pooled in the analysis were second doses at about 4 or about 12 weeks. Overall study results and limits: White British ancestry dominated among donors, who included more females, and clonal diversity was possibly underestimated. Only five to seven AZD1222 recipients tested seropositive at baseline. Vaccine-associated CD4 TCRs ranged over spike, dominating at 160-218 and 743-854.

Germline loops: CDR1 MNHEY, CDR2 SVGAGI. Trimming removed 2 bases from V and 5 bases from J; junction bases left unmatched: 6. The CDR3 runs 16 residues. For this clone: What it binds is not known.

Measured with immunoSEQ multiplex PCR; TCRdb has only the in-frame clones, and not every one. The table has tens of thousands of clones, about 87% seen once. This material consisted of peripheral blood, taken on day 0 of AZD1222 vaccination. The sequence was obtained from an adult in good health. The chain uses TRBV6-5 and TRBJ2-2; 9 nucleotides line up with TRBD1. In nucleotides, the CDR3 is TGTGCCAGCAGTTACGGGGTTGGGACAGGGACCGGGGAGCTGTTTTTT. Its protein is CASSYGVGTGTGELFF.